This TCR beta chain was captured in a study of T cell changes during pregnancy in multiple sclerosis. Sequencing used immunoSEQ multiplex PCR; TCRdb keeps in-frame clones, though not all of them. The repertoire holds 40,000 to 50,000 clones, roughly nine tenths seen once, with about 1.2% in the top ten. The CDR3 runs to 16 residues. From germline, CDR1 is LGHNA and CDR2 YNFKEQ. After removal of 2 bases from V and 8 bases from J, the junction contained 7 bases not matched to a gene. This clonotype was sampled from a female donor with multiple sclerosis, enrolled in a pregnancy study. The chain uses TRBV4-2 and TRBJ2-1, with 12 nucleotides matching TRBD2. Sequencing was performed on CD4+ T cells from peripheral blood mononuclear cells, taken in the first trimester of pregnancy. The CDR3 loop reads CASSQSMASGRDEQFF. Written as DNA, the CDR3 is TGTGCCAGCAGCCAATCTATGGCTAGCGGGAGGGATGAGCAGTTCTTC.